This TCR beta chain is from a study of shared clonotypes between healthy human individuals (dated by TCRdb to the early 2020s). As for the study more broadly: The cohort comprised a couple of women and a few men aged 18 to 49 years. Per donor, three plates each were used for CD4 naive and CD4 memory, two for CD8 naive, and one for CD8 memory. Different laboratories and diverse techniques were used to prepare libraries and sequence TCR repertoires, to increase sequencing depth and limit assay-specific biases. The study deeply sequenced blood TCR repertoires of five healthy adults to estimate repertoire size and the extent of clonotype sharing between individuals. Between about 0.9 and 8.9 billion PBMCs per donor were obtained by leukapheresis. The research as a whole found: Because the study included only a small number of donors, the genetic and exposure-history diversity represented was limited. Pairwise subsampling indicated that sequencing depth was expected to affect the degree of clonotype sharing among donors. Estimated clonotype richness was generally larger for naive than for memory subsets. Incomplete sequencing was indicated by rarefaction of sorted-subset datasets, despite the large sequencing depth. Sampling was restricted to blood, and TCR repertoires in tissues likely differ from the TCR repertoires found in blood. Compared with non-shared clonotypes, clonotypes shared by all four sorted-subset donors had higher generation probabilities. Approximately 5% of naive CD4, 3.5% of naive CD8, approximately 2.2% of memory CD4, and approximately 0.4% of memory CD8 clonotypes were shared across a few donors.

Donors were healthy HIV-negative adults with no recently reported acute infections or vaccinations. Every donor was a Caucasian adult living in Nashville, Tennessee, USA. CD4+ T cells were enriched through magnetic negative selection, after which naive cells were positively selected on CD45RA and the remaining negative fraction served as the memory subset. Blood was obtained by leukapheresis, after which PBMCs were separated by Ficoll-Histopaque density gradient centrifugation and cryopreserved in liquid nitrogen vapor phase. Analytical flow cytometry was used to check the purity and quantity of each magnetically sorted T cell population. Genomic DNA was isolated from every sorted fraction and measured by UV absorbance on a Nanodrop 2000c. V is pruned by 0 bases and J by 8 bases, leaving 10 bases of the junction without a gene match. Measured from the cysteine to the phenylalanine, the CDR3 is 16 residues long. Kept here is only the CDR3 DNA, which spans 48 bases and is read in frame from base 1. The germline V gene provides CDR1 MNHNS and CDR2 SASEGT.

Notes on this clone: Its target antigen remains unknown. Per-base qualities were not stored, and no clone one base away is much larger.

TCR CDR3 regions were amplified from genomic DNA by multiplex PCR using the deep immunoSEQ assay. Genomic DNA extracted from each cell subset was distributed evenly over all wells of several immunoSEQ 96-well plates, and each plate served as one replicate. For sorted subsets, about 200 ng genomic DNA, equal to some 28,000 T cell genomes, was loaded into each replicate PCR. The purified libraries were quantified using a Qubit 3.0 fluorometer, sized with a Bioanalyzer 2100, and then quantified again using the KAPA Library Quantification kit. Every immunoSEQ 96-well plate was sequenced on a dedicated single-read 150-cycle Illumina NextSeq 550 flow cell. The study's processing was this. Because only junctional sequences without quality scores were contained in the immunoSEQ output, filtering matching that applied to full-length reads could not be performed. Sequences were annotated with PyIR, a Python wrapper for IgBLAST v1.9, using IMGT germline references to assign V/J genes and CDR3. Reads were removed for weak V/J assignments (E-value above 1e-6), missing CDR3, stop codons, out-of-frame junctions, or ambiguous translated residues. V3J clonotypes were defined as sequences sharing an identical inferred V gene, J gene, and CDR3 amino acid sequence. The percentage overlap between two repertoires was calculated by dividing the number of shared unique clonotypes by the size of the smaller repertoire. Repertoire richness was assessed with RTK rarefaction, the Chao1 estimator, and Recon v2.1 estimates of unobserved clonotypes. For all TCRbeta clonotypes obtained by the gDNA method from several donors, generation probabilities were computed with OLGA. TCRdb retrieved this table from immuneACCESS and kept in-frame rearrangements only. Not all clones are present; in checked studies, unresolved V genes account for under half, and no reason is known for the remainder. V, J and clone size are those of that table, while D and trimming were read from the DNA. Here the sample has around 700,000 clones; roughly 78% occur a single time. Roughly 1.8% of the sample is in the top ten clones.

The sequence derives from a woman under 40 in good health. Sample: memory CD4+ T cells sorted from blood. Read against the paper, the sample's cell subset or site label means: CD45RA-negative fraction. The chain is made from TRBV6-1 and TRBJ2-1; the junction holds 7 bases that match TRBD2. The encoded CDR3 is CASSEAAGIGGDEQFF. The DNA sequence is TGTGCCAGCAGTGAAGCAGCGGGGATTGGAGGCGATGAGCAGTTCTTC.